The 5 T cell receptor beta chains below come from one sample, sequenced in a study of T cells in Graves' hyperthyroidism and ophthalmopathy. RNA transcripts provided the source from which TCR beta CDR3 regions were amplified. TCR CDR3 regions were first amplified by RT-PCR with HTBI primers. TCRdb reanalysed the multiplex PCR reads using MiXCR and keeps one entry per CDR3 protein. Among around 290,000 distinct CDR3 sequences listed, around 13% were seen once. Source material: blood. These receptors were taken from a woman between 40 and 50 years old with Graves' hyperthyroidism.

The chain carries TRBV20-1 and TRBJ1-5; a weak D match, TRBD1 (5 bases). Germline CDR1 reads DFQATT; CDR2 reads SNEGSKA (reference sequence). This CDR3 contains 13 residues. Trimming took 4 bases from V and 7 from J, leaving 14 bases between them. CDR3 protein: CSATTGPWQPQHF. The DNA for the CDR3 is TGCAGTGCTACCACAGGTCCTTGGCAGCCCCAGCATTTT.

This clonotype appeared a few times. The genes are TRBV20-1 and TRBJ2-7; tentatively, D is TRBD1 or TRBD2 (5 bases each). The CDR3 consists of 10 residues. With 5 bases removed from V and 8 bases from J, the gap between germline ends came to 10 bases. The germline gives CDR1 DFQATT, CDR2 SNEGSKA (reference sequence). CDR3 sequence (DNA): TGCAGTGCTTCTCGGGGCCAGCAGTACTTC. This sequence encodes CSASRGQQYF.

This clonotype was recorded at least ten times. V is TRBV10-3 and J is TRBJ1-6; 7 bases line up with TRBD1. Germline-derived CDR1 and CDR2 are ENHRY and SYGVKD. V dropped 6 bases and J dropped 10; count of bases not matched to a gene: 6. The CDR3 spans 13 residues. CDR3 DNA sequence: TGTGCCATCAGCCCGACAGGGCCCTCACCCCTCCACTTT. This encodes CAISPTGPSPLHF.

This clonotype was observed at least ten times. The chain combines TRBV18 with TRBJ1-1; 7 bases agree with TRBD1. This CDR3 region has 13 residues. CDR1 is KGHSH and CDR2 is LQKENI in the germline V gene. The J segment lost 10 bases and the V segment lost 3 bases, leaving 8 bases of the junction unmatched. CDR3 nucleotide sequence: TGTGCCAGCTCACCTATTACAGGGGAAGGAGCTTTCTTT. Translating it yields CASSPITGEGAFF.

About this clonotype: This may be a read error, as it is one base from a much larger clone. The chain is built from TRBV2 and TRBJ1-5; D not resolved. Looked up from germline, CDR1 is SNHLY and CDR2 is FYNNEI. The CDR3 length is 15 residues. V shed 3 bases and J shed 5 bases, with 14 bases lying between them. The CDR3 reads CASSDPNNYHQPQHF. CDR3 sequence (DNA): TGTGCCAGCAGTGATCCTAACAATTACCATCAGCCCCAGCATTTT.